This T cell receptor beta chain is from a study of T cell responses to AZD1222 COVID-19 vaccine. Study-wide results and limits: Clonal diversity was possibly underestimated, and white British individuals and females predominated among donors. Recipients of two AZD1222 doses showed rising Spike-specific TCR breadth and depth.

Pooled samples include second doses given at about 4 or 12 weeks. TCRdb's copy holds only in-frame clones and misses some; the assay was immunoSEQ multiplex PCR. The sample holds roughly 18,000 clones, 60% to 85% seen once. This CDR3 comprises 16 residues. The V end lost 6 bases, the J end lost 0 bases, and 17 bases lay between the germline ends. Germline assignment: CDR1 SGHVS and CDR2 FQNEAQ. On this clone itself: Its cognate antigen is unknown.

Sequenced material: peripheral blood, taken 28 days after the second AZD1222 dose. V gene TRBV7-8 combines with J gene TRBJ1-2, with D maybe TRBD1 (5 bases). The TCR comes from an adult who received the AZD1222 COVID-19 vaccine. The CDR3 sequence: CASSSRQGLSNYGYTF. The CDR3 DNA sequence: TGTGCCAGCAGTTCTCGTCAGGGTCTATCTAACTATGGCTACACCTTC.